Below are 16 T cell receptor beta chains sequenced from a single sample in a study of cytomegalovirus exposure and HLA in healthy donors. The method was immunoSEQ multiplex PCR; TCRdb's version includes in-frame clones alone and lacks a portion of them. Counted here are 150,000 or so clones, around 83% occurring once; the ten biggest clones make up approximately 2%. The specimen sequenced was PBMCs. The receptors originated from a human donor in good health.

This clone has just a few counts. The rearrangement links TRBV5-4 to TRBJ2-1; 8 bases line up with TRBD2. The V and J ends lost 0 bases and 9 bases, in that order; junction bases with no gene match: 8. The germline V gene encodes CDR1 SGHNT and CDR2 YYREEE (reference sequence). This CDR3 has 15 amino acids. This CDR3 reads CASSLVNRGGREQFF. CDR3 coding DNA: TGTGCCAGCAGCTTGGTTAATCGGGGGGGGCGTGAGCAGTTCTTC.

The gene calls are TRBV7-2 and TRBJ1-4; maybe TRBD1 (6 bases). Deletions cut 2 bases from V and 6 bases from J, with 25 bases between. The CDR3 runs 19 residues. Germline CDR1 and CDR2: SGHTA and FQGNSA. For the CDR3, the DNA is TGTGCCAGCAGCTTAAATCCGGGACACCTAGTCGGGGTATATGAAAAACTGTTTTTT. As protein: CASSLNPGHLVGVYEKLFF.

This clone turned up a few times. The rearrangement uses TRBV5-1 and TRBJ1-6; D is possibly TRBD1 (6 bases). The CDR3 extends over 16 amino acids. The V and J ends lost 4 bases and 9 bases respectively, with 20 bases between them. Germline-derived CDR1 and CDR2 are SGHRS and YFSETQ. The CDR3 protein is CASSLLYRTVSSPLHF. As DNA, the CDR3 is TGCGCCAGCAGCCTACTATACAGGACAGTTTCTTCACCCCTCCACTTT. The full variable domain, rest sourced from reference TRBV5-1 and TRBJ1-6, is KAGVTQTPRYLIKTRGQQVTLSCSPISGHRSVSWYQQTPGQGLQFLFEYFSETQRNKGNFPGRFSGRQFSNSRSEMNVSTLELGDSALYLCASSLLYRTVSSPLHFGNGTRLTVT.

The chain combines TRBV29-1 with TRBJ2-7; D is unclear. Trimming removed 6 bases at V and 2 bases at J, with 8 bases between. The CDR3 is made up of 11 amino acids. Germline V gene lookup returns CDR1 SQVTM and CDR2 ANQGSEA. CDR3 amino acids: CSVLSPYEQYF. Here the CDR3 DNA reads TGCAGCGTCCTCTCCCCCTACGAGCAGTACTTC.

This clone was picked up one time. In nucleotides, the CDR3 is TGTGCCAGCAGCCAAGACCCGGGACTAGCGGGAGGCGATGAGCAGTTCTTC. This translates into CASSQDPGLAGGDEQFF. V is TRBV4-2 and J is TRBJ2-1; TRBD2 agrees at 15 bases. V lost 0 bases, J lost 8 bases, and 5 bases stayed unmatched. The CDR3 covers 17 residues. Germline CDR1 and CDR2: LGHNA and YNFKEQ.

The chain employs TRBV6-1 and TRBJ1-1; TRBD1 matches at 10 bases. The V and J ends lost 0 bases and 0 bases, in that order; junction bases with no gene match: 13. The CDR3 sequence is 20 residues long. CDR1 and CDR2 from the germline V gene are MNHNS and SASEGT. The CDR3 DNA reads as TGTGCCAGCAGTGAAGCTCCCTCGGACAGGGGGTTAGGGATGAACACTGAAGCTTTCTTT. Protein sequence: CASSEAPSDRGLGMNTEAFF.

The rearrangement links TRBV7-2 to TRBJ2-4; no definite D call. The V gene lost 4 bases and the J gene lost 9 bases, with 10 bases spanning the gap. The CDR3 loop spans 12 amino acids. Germline CDR1 SGHTA, CDR2 FQGNSA. The CDR3 protein is CASSSSVGIQYF. The CDR3 DNA reads as TGTGCCAGCAGCTCCTCCGTCGGCATTCAGTACTTC. The whole variable domain, remainder taken from reference TRBV7-2 and TRBJ2-4, is GAGVSQSPSNKVTEKGKDVELRCDPISGHTALYWYRQSLGQGLEFLIYFQGNSAPDKSGLPSDRFSAERTGGSVSTLTIQRTQQEDSAVYLCASSSSVGIQYFGAGTRLSVL.

V and J are TRBV27 and TRBJ1-1, with 8 bases fitting TRBD1. V was clipped by 0 bases and J by 4 bases; unmatched bases: 10. The germline CDR1 and CDR2 sequences are MNHEY and SMNVEV (reference sequence). The CDR3 runs to 17 residues. CDR3 DNA sequence: TGTGCCAGCAGTTTATCGGTGCCAGGGGGCGTTGTCACTGAAGCTTTCTTT. Amino acid sequence: CASSLSVPGGVVTEAFF.

V usage is TRBV27 and J usage is TRBJ2-1, with 7 positions matching TRBD2. The ends lost 6 bases at V and 2 bases at J; junction bases unmatched: 7. This CDR3 is 15 amino acids long. Germline CDR1 is MNHEY and CDR2 is SMNVEV (reference sequence). CDR3 residues: CASRAGVPPYNEQFF. CDR3 bases: TGTGCCAGCAGGGCGGGGGTTCCTCCCTACAATGAGCAGTTCTTC.

Only one count was recorded for this clone. The V and J genes are TRBV5-1 and TRBJ2-7; possibly TRBD1 for D (7 bases). Germline CDR1 SGHRS, CDR2 YFSETQ. The CDR3 has 16 amino acids. V shed 1 base and J shed 1 base, with 15 bases lying between them. CDR3 sequence reads: CASSLTGGTASYEQYF. The CDR3 nucleotides are TGCGCCAGCAGCTTGACTGGCGGGACAGCTTCCTACGAGCAGTACTTC.

The chain recombines TRBV4-3 with TRBJ2-3; D remains ambiguous. Germline CDR1 reads LGHNA; CDR2 reads YSLEER. The CDR3 spans 14 residues. The V end lost 3 bases, the J end lost 0 bases, and 7 bases lay between the germline ends. CDR3 in amino acids: CASSQLLSTDTQYF. The CDR3 nucleotides read TGCGCCAGCAGCCAGCTACTTAGCACAGATACGCAGTATTTT.

The chain links TRBV19 to TRBJ2-1; TRBD1 might be the D (6 bases). V was trimmed by 6 bases and J by 3 bases, leaving 15 bases between them. CDR1 is LNHDA, CDR2 SQIVND, per germline (reference sequence). The CDR3 sequence is 15 residues long. The CDR3 DNA reads TGTGCCAGTAGCCGAGATTGGGGACACTACAATGAGCAGTTCTTC. Its translation: CASSRDWGHYNEQFF.

A remark on this clone: Different DNA sequences within this sample yield the same CDR3. The chain uses TRBV7-2 and TRBJ1-1, with D perhaps matching TRBD1 (5 bases). The CDR3 length is 13 residues. In germline, CDR1 is SGHTA, CDR2 FQGNSA. The V and J ends lost 5 bases and 3 bases respectively, with 10 bases between them. As DNA, the CDR3 is TGTGCCAGCAGCCGGCAGGGTTACACTGAAGCTTTCTTT. Its protein product is CASSRQGYTEAFF.

This clone was picked up one time. The chain couples TRBV5-8 to TRBJ2-7; possible D gene TRBD1, 6 bases. The germline V gene encodes CDR1 SGHTS and CDR2 YDEGEE. Trimming took 0 bases from V and 4 from J, leaving 11 bases between them. CDR3 size: 14 residues. CDR3 in DNA: TGTGCCAGCAGCTTGGAAACAGGGTTTTACGAGCAGTACTTC. Its protein is CASSLETGFYEQYF. The complete variable domain, with remaining parts taken from reference TRBV5-8 and TRBJ2-7, reads EAGVTQSPTHLIKTRGQQATLRCSPISGHTSVYWYQQALGLGLQFLLWYDEGEERNRGNFPPRFSGRQFPNYSSELNVNALELEDSALYLCASSLETGFYEQYFGPGTRLTVT.

The genes are TRBV28 and TRBJ1-4, with D perhaps matching TRBD1 (5 bases). The V gene's germline CDR1 is MDHEN and CDR2 SYDVKM. V gave up 5 bases and J gave up 7 bases, with 17 bases separating them. CDR3 length: 15 amino acids. The DNA of the CDR3 is TGTGCCAGCAGTGTTCCCGGATCGGGGGGTGAAAAACTGTTTTTT. Amino acid sequence: CASSVPGSGGEKLFF. The full variable domain, its missing parts supplied by reference TRBV28 and TRBJ1-4, is DVKVTQSSRYLVKRTGEKVFLECVQDMDHENMFWYRQDPGLGLRLIYFSYDVKMKEKGDIPEGYSVSREKKERFSLILESASTNQTSMYLCASSVPGSGGEKLFFGSGTQLSVL.

The chain is built from TRBV4-1 and TRBJ2-5, with 11 bases aligning to TRBD2. V trimming: 2 bases; J trimming: 4 bases; junction bases outside the gene matches: 3. There are 15 residues in the CDR3. CDR1 is MGHRA, CDR2 YSYEKL, per germline. The CDR3 coding sequence is TGCGCCAGCAGCCAACTAGGACTAGCGGGAGAGACCCAGTACTTC. This gives the protein CASSQLGLAGETQYF.